The T cell receptor beta chain under discussion was sequenced for a study of blood T cell repertoires in COVID-19. Study overall: The United States, Italy and Spain supplied acute and convalescent COVID-19 samples. Nucleic acid was either cDNA or gDNA, and it came from T cells, B-cell-depleted T cells, or PBMCs.

CDR1 is SGHRS and CDR2 is YFSETQ in the germline V gene. The CDR3 loop spans 16 amino acids. The trim removed 4 bases at V and 5 bases at J, leaving 13 bases unmatched. In the authors' methods: Amplification with reference gene primers provided the estimates of nucleated cell counts. Using immunoSEQ multiplex PCR, the repertoire was profiled, and TCRdb retains in-frame clones only, with some absent. V, J and clone size reflect that table, while D and trimming were determined from the DNA. The sample comprises 150,000 to 200,000 clones, 60% to 80% of which are singletons, and 17% rests with the top ten.

The gene calls are TRBV5-1 and TRBJ2-7; 9 bases agree with TRBD1. Material for sequencing was peripheral blood. The origin of this receptor is a man in his sixties with active or convalescent COVID-19. CDR3 region: CASSPGDRAGGNEQYF. CDR3 in DNA: TGCGCCAGCAGCCCTGGGGACAGGGCCGGAGGGAACGAGCAGTACTTC.